The TCR beta chain under discussion was sequenced for a study of spatial heterogeneity in lung cancer (dated by TCRdb to the late 2010s). Regarding the research as a whole: Beta-chain transcripts were consistently detected in greater numbers than alpha-chain transcripts, which likely reflects a higher abundance of beta-chain transcripts. In the raw uncorrected reads, each unique combination of TCR and UMI appeared more than ten times on average. The study quantitatively compared TCR alpha and beta repertoires across multiple tumor regions, matched nontumor lung and blood in non-small cell lung cancer. TCR repertoire features were related to nonsynonymous mutation counts determined by whole-exome sequencing of tumor tissue. At surgery, some 220 tumor regions, roughly 62 matched nontumor lung samples and more than 50 PBMC samples were TCR-sequenced for both alpha and beta chains.

Libraries came from 5' RACE. Sequencing used a NextSeq 500. In the TCR library protocol, a unique molecular identifier was attached to each TCR cDNA molecule so that PCR and sequencing errors could be corrected. Concerning the study's data processing: TCR identification, UMI-based error correction and CDR3 extraction were all carried out with Decombinator tools. Expanded TCRs were defined as those above a frequency of 2 per 1,000, corresponding to the top 1% of the tumor frequency distribution. Rényi diversity was computed with the R vegan package after subsampling each repertoire 100 times to 5,000 TCRs. To build CDR3 similarity networks, amino acid triplet string-kernel similarity was used, and CDR3s were connected when their pairwise similarity was above 0.82. TCRdb trimmed public reads at Q25 via fastp, called clones via MiXCR and kept in-frame beta chains. Rows with one shared CDR3 protein collapse into an entry with the most common genes and DNA. The V and J calls were not made by the authors but by TCRdb's processing. The sample includes 3,000 to 4,500 distinct CDR3 sequences, with approximately 7% observed a single time. The top ten hold 20% of the sample.

Via the germline V gene (reference sequence), CDR1 is LNHDA and CDR2 SQIVND. The CDR3 runs 17 residues from the cysteine to the phenylalanine. Of the read, only the CDR3 DNA is kept; its 51 bases are in frame from base 1. Trimming takes 0 bases off V and 3 bases off J; junction bases not matched to a gene: 11. This specimen's time point label, interpreted: sample taken at primary tumor resection. Whole RNA extracted from tumor and nontumor lung tissue, or from cryopreserved PBMC samples, was used for TCR sequencing without cell sorting. The donors were 65 to 85 patients from the lung TRACERx cohort who had early-stage, untreated non-small cell lung cancer. Patients were selected for TCR sequencing only if sufficient RNA was available from at least two tumor regions. Before being selected, tumor and adjacent nontumor lung specimens were reviewed by a lung pathologist. Study-wide findings and limitations: Confirming at a functional level the hypothesis that regional TCRs recognize regional mutations was considered to require additional single-cell paired TCR alpha and beta sequencing.

This clonotype is judged medium-sized (0.01 to 0.1%). Its antigen is currently not known. Nothing much larger sits one base from this clone, and base qualities are not available. The TCR was taken from a male donor with early-stage non-small cell lung cancer. The V and J genes are TRBV19 and TRBJ2-7; TRBD2 agrees with 7 junctional bases. Sequenced here: normal lung tissue next to the tumor, sampled at surgery. The nucleotides are TGTGCCAGTAGTATAGATCGGAGCGGGGCTACCCTCTACGAGCAGTACTTC. The resulting protein is CASSIDRSGATLYEQYF.